The TCR beta chain under discussion was sequenced for a study of blood T cell repertoires in COVID-19. Study summary: Sources were T cells, B-cell-depleted T cells, or PBMCs; the material itself was cDNA or gDNA.

This clone has a handful of counts. Original data processing: For nucleated cells, counts were estimated from reference gene primer amplification. Sequencing was performed with immunoSEQ multiplex PCR; in TCRdb, only in-frame clones are kept and a portion is missing. The DNA was the basis for D and trimming; V, J and clone size are from that table. This table has 70,000 or so clones, around 78% appearing once. V lost 5 bases and J lost 7, with 15 bases in between. The length of the CDR3 is 14 residues. Germline V gives CDR1 MGHDK, CDR2 SYGVNS. The J gene is TRBJ1-5, the V gene TRBV25-1, with D possibly being TRBD1 (6 bases). Sequencing was performed on peripheral blood. This receptor was obtained from a human donor in a cohort sampled during active COVID-19. For the CDR3, the DNA is TGTGCCAGCAGTTCGCACACAGGGTTCCAGCCCCAGCATTTT. Residues: CASSSHTGFQPQHF.